The 13 T cell receptor beta chains below all came from one sample that was sequenced in a study of blood T cell repertoires in COVID-19. Only in-frame clones appear in the TCRdb table, and some are missing; sequencing was by immunoSEQ multiplex PCR. The sample shows about 170,000 clones, around nine tenths of them seen only once. The specimen sequenced was peripheral blood. These receptors came from a man in his 70s with acute or convalescent COVID-19.

For the CDR3, the DNA is TGTGCCATCAGTGGTGACAGGGTATTCTCTGGGGCCAACGTCCTGACTTTC. Its protein product is CAISGDRVFSGANVLTF. The chain recombines TRBV10-3 with TRBJ2-6, with 7 positions matching TRBD1. Trimming cost V 4 bases and J 0 bases; bases outside gene matches: 6. CDR1 and CDR2 (germline): ENHRY, SYGVKD. The CDR3 extends over 17 amino acids.

The chain has TRBV15 and TRBJ2-5; 9 bases are a match to TRBD2. V was pared by 2 bases and J by 5 bases, with 9 bases of the junction left unmatched. Germline V lookup: CDR1 LNHNV, CDR2 YYDKDF (reference sequence). The CDR3 is 16 amino acids. CDR3 DNA sequence: TGTGCCACCAGCAGAACCCGGACTAGCGTGGGGGAGACCCAGTACTTC. Translation gives CATSRTRTSVGETQYF.

Notes on this clone: Other DNA sequences in this specimen translate into the identical CDR3. V gene TRBV28 combines with J gene TRBJ2-5; TRBD2 aligns across 12 bases. This CDR3 spans 15 amino acids. J was trimmed by 2 bases and V by 4 bases; bases with no gene match: 2. Germline V gene lookup returns CDR1 MDHEN and CDR2 SYDVKM. The chain's CDR3 is CASSSLAGGQETQYF. The CDR3 nucleotides read TGTGCCAGCAGTTCACTAGCGGGGGGACAAGAGACCCAGTACTTC.

The CDR3 nucleotides are TGTGCCACCAGTGATTTTCAGGGGTCGGGCAATCAGCCCCAGCATTTT. Its translation is CATSDFQGSGNQPQHF. The chain joins TRBV24-1 to TRBJ1-5, with TRBD1 as a possible D gene (6 bases). Germline lookup yields CDR1 KGHDR and CDR2 SFDVKD. The CDR3 has 16 amino acids. Trimming removed 1 base at V and 2 bases at J, with 11 bases between.

The rearrangement uses TRBV13 and TRBJ2-2, with TRBD2 as a possible D gene (6 bases). The CDR3 consists of 17 residues. From germline, CDR1 is PRHDT and CDR2 FYEKMQ (reference sequence). Between the trimmed V and J ends, which lost 4 bases and 0 bases, there was a span of 15 bases. CDR3 sequence reads: CASSWGTFGTNTGELFF. Written as DNA, the CDR3 is TGTGCCAGCAGCTGGGGGACTTTCGGGACGAACACCGGGGAGCTGTTTTTT.

This chain links TRBV10-3 with TRBJ2-1, with 10 nucleotides matching TRBD2. Germline CDR1 is ENHRY and CDR2 is SYGVKD. The CDR3 totals 17 residues. The V gene end was trimmed by 2 bases and the J gene end by 4 bases; junction bases not matched to a gene: 8. The CDR3 DNA sequence: TGTGCCATCAGTGAGCATAAAGCGGGAGGGACATACAATGAGCAGTTCTTC. It specifies CAISEHKAGGTYNEQFF.

This clone was observed a few times. The chain recombines TRBV6-5 with TRBJ1-1; the D is unclear. This CDR3 spans 13 amino acids. Germline CDR1 and CDR2: MNHEY and SVGAGI. V was clipped by 7 bases and J by 2 bases, with 11 bases between them. DNA of the CDR3: TGTGCCAGCACCCCCCCGGGAAACACTGAAGCTTTCTTT. The encoded protein is CASTPPGNTEAFF.

V is TRBV9 and J is TRBJ1-3; 9 nucleotides match TRBD1. CDR1 and CDR2 (germline): SGDLS, YYNGEE. The CDR3 sequence is 15 residues long. With V trimmed by 4 bases and J by 1 base, 3 bases remained unmatched. CDR3 sequence (DNA): TGTGCCAGCAGCTCGACAGGGGGTTCTGGAAACACCATATATTTT. This encodes CASSSTGGSGNTIYF. The whole variable domain, filled in from reference TRBV9 and TRBJ1-3, reads DSGVTQTPKHLITATGQRVTLRCSPRSGDLSVYWYQQSLDQGLQFLIQYYNGEERAKGNILERFSAQQFPDLHSELNLSSLELGDSALYFCASSSTGGSGNTIYFGEGSWLTVV.

The chain carries TRBV12-3 or TRBV12-4 and TRBJ2-5; no firm D call. CDR3 length: 13 amino acids. V lost 7 bases to trimming and J lost 3 bases, with 12 bases between them. The CDR3 is CASTMRNEETQYF. The CDR3 DNA follows: TGTGCCAGCACCATGAGGAATGAAGAGACCCAGTACTTC.

The chain couples TRBV4-1 to TRBJ2-7; 9 nucleotides align to TRBD2. CDR3 length equals 14 residues. Germline CDR1 reads MGHRA; CDR2 reads YSYEKL. With 3 bases clipped from V and 6 bases from J, the junction kept 6 bases outside the gene matches. CDR3 in amino acids: CASSHGGRAPEQYF. The DNA for the CDR3 is TGCGCCAGCAGCCATGGCGGGAGGGCCCCCGAGCAGTACTTC.

The sample holds a few counts of this clone. V is TRBV5-6 and J is TRBJ2-2, with 8 bases lining up with TRBD1. The CDR3 loop spans 15 amino acids. Per the germline V gene, CDR1 is SGHDT and CDR2 is YYEEEE. V gave up 4 bases and J gave up 2 bases; unmatched junction bases: 4. This chain's CDR3 is CASSRQGLNTGELFF. DNA of the CDR3: TGTGCCAGCAGCCGACAGGGGCTAAACACCGGGGAGCTGTTTTTT.

This chain joins TRBV11-1 and TRBJ1-1, with D perhaps matching TRBD1 (5 bases). The CDR3 has 13 amino acids. The V end was cut by 6 bases, the J end by 7 bases, with 15 bases between. The V gene's germline CDR1 is SGHAT and CDR2 FQDESV (reference sequence). CDR3 nucleotide sequence: TGTGCCAGCAGGCCAGGGACTGTCGGTGAAGCTTTCTTT. As protein: CASRPGTVGEAFF.

This clone was seen only once. The rearrangement joins TRBV4-2 to TRBJ2-3; D not resolved. Trimming left V 3 bases short and J 3 bases short, with 7 bases between. The CDR3 covers 13 residues. CDR1 is LGHNA and CDR2 is YNFKEQ in the germline V gene. The CDR3 reads CASSHVHTDTQYF. The CDR3, as DNA: TGTGCCAGCAGCCATGTACATACAGATACGCAGTATTTT.